This TCR beta chain stems from a study of cytomegalovirus exposure and HLA in healthy donors. The study ran its PCR with 60 Vbeta and 13 Jbeta primers. TCRdb keeps only in-frame clones here, not all; method: immunoSEQ multiplex PCR. The table has under 200,000 clones, about 81% seen once; the top ten hold 1.5% to 2%. As for this clone: The antigen is undetermined.

The CDR3 sequence is 13 residues long. V lost 7 bases and J lost 7, with 17 bases in between. Germline loops: CDR1 MNHNS, CDR2 SASEGT. Study-wide results and caveats: A later analysis found common viral pathogens apparently linked to several of the most significant clusters. Cytomegalovirus association was assigned to 170 or so TCR beta chains.

The chain links TRBV6-1 to TRBJ2-7; D may be TRBD1 (6 bases). The sequencing sample was made of PBMCs. The receptor was derived from a woman younger than 35 in good health and CMV-seronegative. Here the CDR3 DNA reads TGTGCCAGCATGGCAGGGGAACCTTGGGAGCAGTACTTC. Protein: CASMAGEPWEQYF.